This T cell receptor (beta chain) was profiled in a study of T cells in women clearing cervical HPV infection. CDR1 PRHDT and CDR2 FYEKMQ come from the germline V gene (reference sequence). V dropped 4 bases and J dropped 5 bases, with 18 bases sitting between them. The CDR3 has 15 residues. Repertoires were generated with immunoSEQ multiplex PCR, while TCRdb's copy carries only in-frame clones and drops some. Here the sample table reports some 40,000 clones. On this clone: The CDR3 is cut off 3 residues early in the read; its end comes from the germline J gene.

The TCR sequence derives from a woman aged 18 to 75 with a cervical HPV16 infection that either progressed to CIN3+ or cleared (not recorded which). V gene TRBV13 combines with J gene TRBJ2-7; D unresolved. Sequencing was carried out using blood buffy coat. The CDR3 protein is CASSSQLVRRNEQYF. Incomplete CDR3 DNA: TGTGCCAGCAGCTCCCAGCTAGTAAGAAGAAACGAG.